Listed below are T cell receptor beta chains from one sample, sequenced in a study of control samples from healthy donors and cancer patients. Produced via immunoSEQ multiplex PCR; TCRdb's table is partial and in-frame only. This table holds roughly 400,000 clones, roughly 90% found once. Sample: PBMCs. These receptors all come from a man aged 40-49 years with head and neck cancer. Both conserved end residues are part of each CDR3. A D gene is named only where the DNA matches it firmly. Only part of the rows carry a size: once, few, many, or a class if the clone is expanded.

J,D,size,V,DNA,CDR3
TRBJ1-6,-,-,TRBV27,TGTGCCAGCACCCCCCCACCAACCCAGGGGAATTCACCCCTCCACTTT,CASTPPPTQGNSPLHF
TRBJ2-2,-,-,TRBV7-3,TGTGCCAGCAGCTTACAATCGGGTTCCCAGGACGCCGGGGAGCTGTTTTTT,CASSLQSGSQDAGELFF
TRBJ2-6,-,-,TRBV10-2,TGCGCCAGCAGCGACACACAGTTCCCTGGGGCCAACGTCCTGACTTTC,CASSDTQFPGANVLTF
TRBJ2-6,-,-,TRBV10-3,TGTGCCATCAGTGAGTTCCCTTCCGGACCTGGGGCCAACGTCCTGACTTTC,CAISEFPSGPGANVLTF
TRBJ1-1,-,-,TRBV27,TGTGCCACCGGCCCCGGAACGGGACCGACGGTGGCTCTCTTT,CATGPGTGPTVALF
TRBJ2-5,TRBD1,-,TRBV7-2,TGTGCCAGCAGCTTCCAACAGGGGGCGTGGGAGACCCAGTACTTC,CASSFQQGAWETQYF
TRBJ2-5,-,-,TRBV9,TGTGCCAGCAGCGTAGCGATAGAAGAGACCCAGTACTTC,CASSVAIEETQYF
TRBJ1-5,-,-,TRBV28,TGTGCCAGCAGTTTTATCTCCGGAGAACGGAGCAATCAGCCCCAGCATTTT,CASSFISGERSNQPQHF
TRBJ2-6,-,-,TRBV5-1,TGCGCCAGCATAGAGGGGGCTGGGGCCAACGTCCTGACTTTC,CASIEGAGANVLTF
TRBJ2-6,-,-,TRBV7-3,TGTGCCAGCAGCTATACAGGGTCAGGGGCCAACGTCCTGACTTTC,CASSYTGSGANVLTF
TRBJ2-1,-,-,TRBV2,TGTGCCAGCAAAACGGGACCTCACAGCAATGAGCAGTTCTTC,CASKTGPHSNEQFF
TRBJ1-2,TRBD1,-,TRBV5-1,TGCGCCAGCAGCTTGGTGGGCAGGGACAGGGATAATGGCTACACCTTC,CASSLVGRDRDNGYTF
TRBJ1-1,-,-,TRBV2,TGTGCCAGCTTAGGGGGCACTGAAGCTTTCTTT,CASLGGTEAFF
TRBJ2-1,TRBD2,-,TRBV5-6,TGTGCCAGCAGCTGGGGGACTAGCTCCTACAATGAGCAGTTCTTC,CASSWGTSSYNEQFF
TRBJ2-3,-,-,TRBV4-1,TGCGCCAGCAGCCAAGAGGACGCAGATACGCAGTATTTT,CASSQEDADTQYF
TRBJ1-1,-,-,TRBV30,TGTGCCTGGAACGGTGGGGGGCGGAACACTGAAGCTTTCTTT,CAWNGGGRNTEAFF
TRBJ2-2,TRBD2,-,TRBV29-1,TGCAGCGCTGCTCCTGGCTGGGGGGGTGGACCGCCGAACACCGGGGAGCTGTTTTTT,CSAAPGWGGGPPNTGELFF
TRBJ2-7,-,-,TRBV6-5,TGTGCCAGCAGTCGCTCTACCGCGGGCTCCTACGAGCAGTACTTC,CASSRSTAGSYEQYF
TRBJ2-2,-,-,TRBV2,TGTGCCAGCAGTGGGCTAGCCGCGAACACCGGGGAGCTGTTTTTT,CASSGLAANTGELFF
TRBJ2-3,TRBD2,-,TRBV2,TGTGCCAGCAGCGTTGGACTAGCGGGACGCACAGATACGCAGTATTTT,CASSVGLAGRTDTQYF
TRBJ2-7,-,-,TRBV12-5,TGTGCTAGTGGTTTGGTACCCCTAATCGGGTGGGGGGTGTACGAGCAGTACTTC,CASGLVPLIGWGVYEQYF
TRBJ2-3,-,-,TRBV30,TGTGCCTGGCTGGGCCATACGCAGTATTTT,CAWLGHTQYF
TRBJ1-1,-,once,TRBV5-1,TGCGCCAGCAGCTTAGCGGGGAACACTGAAGCTTTCTTT,CASSLAGNTEAFF
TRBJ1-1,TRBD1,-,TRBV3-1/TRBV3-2,TGTGCCAGCAGCCTTCGGACAGGGGGATTAATCACTGAAGCTTTCTTT,CASSLRTGGLITEAFF
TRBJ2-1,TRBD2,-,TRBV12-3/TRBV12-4,TGTGCCAGCAGTTTTGGACGGGGGGACCAGTTCTTC,CASSFGRGDQFF
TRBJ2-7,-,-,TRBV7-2,TGTGCCAGCAGCTTAGTATGGGCAGGTCCCTACGAGCAGTACTTC,CASSLVWAGPYEQYF
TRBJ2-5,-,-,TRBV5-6,TGTGCCAGCAGCAACGGTCCAGGGAGCCAGTACTTC,CASSNGPGSQYF
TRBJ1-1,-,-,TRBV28,TGTGCCAGCAGAGGGAGGGGAGAGACTGAAGCTTTCTTT,CASRGRGETEAFF
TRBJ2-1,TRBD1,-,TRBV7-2,TGTGCCAGCAGCTTAGTATCCGGACAGGCTAACAATGAGCAGTTCTTC,CASSLVSGQANNEQFF
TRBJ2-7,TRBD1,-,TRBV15,TGTGCCACCAGCAGAGAACCGACAGGGACAAACGAGCAGTACTTC,CATSREPTGTNEQYF
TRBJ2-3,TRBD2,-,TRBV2,TGTGCCTGCCGAATAGCGGGGGGCCCAAGCACAGATACGCAGTATTTT,CACRIAGGPSTDTQYF
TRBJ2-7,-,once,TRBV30,TGTGCCTGGAGTGTTCTAGGGTCCTACGAGCAGTACTTC,CAWSVLGSYEQYF
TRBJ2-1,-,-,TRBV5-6,TGTGCCAGCAGCTTGGGATCCGGGGAGCAGTTCTTC,CASSLGSGEQFF
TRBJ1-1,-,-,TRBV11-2,TGTGCCAGCAGCCGGACTGGGTCGGCGGCTTTCTTT,CASSRTGSAAFF
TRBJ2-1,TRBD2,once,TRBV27,TGTGCCAGCAGTCCGAGACTAGCGGGGGCCCTTAGCTCCTACAATGAGCAGTTCTTC,CASSPRLAGALSSYNEQFF
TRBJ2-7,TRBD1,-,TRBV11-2,TGTGCCAGCAGCTGGGGACAGGGGGACGAGCAGTACTTC,CASSWGQGDEQYF
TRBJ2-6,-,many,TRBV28,TGTGCCAGCAGTGAGGGAGGCCCTTCTGGGGCCAACGTCCTGACTTTC,CASSEGGPSGANVLTF
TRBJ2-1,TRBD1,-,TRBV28,TGTGCCAGCAGTTTTGGGCCCCCTGGTCGGGACAGCGATTCCAATGAGCAGTTCTTC,CASSFGPPGRDSDSNEQFF
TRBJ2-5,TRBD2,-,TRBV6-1,TGTGCCAGCAGTGATCCGGGACTAGCGGGGAGGGAGACCCAGTACTTC,CASSDPGLAGRETQYF
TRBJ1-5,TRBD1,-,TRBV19,TGTGCCAGTAGTATAGGGACAGGGGGCGGTCAGCCCCAGCATTTT,CASSIGTGGGQPQHF
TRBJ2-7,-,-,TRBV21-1,TGTGCCAGCAGCTCCCTAAGCCCGGGACTAGTCGATGATCCCTCCTACGAGCAGTACTTC,CASSSLSPGLVDDPSYEQYF
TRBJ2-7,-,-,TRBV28,TGTGCCAGCAGTATACGGACCGTTTCCTACGAGCAGTACTTC,CASSIRTVSYEQYF
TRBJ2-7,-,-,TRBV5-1,TGCGCCAGCAGCTTGGACTCCCACGAGCAGTACTTC,CASSLDSHEQYF
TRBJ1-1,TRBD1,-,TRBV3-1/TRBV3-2,TGTGCCAGCAGCCAAGATATACAGGGGGTCACTGAAGCTTTCTTT,CASSQDIQGVTEAFF
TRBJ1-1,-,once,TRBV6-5,TGTGCCAGCAGTTACGGCGCGCAGGGGACCCCTGAAGCTTTCTTT,CASSYGAQGTPEAFF